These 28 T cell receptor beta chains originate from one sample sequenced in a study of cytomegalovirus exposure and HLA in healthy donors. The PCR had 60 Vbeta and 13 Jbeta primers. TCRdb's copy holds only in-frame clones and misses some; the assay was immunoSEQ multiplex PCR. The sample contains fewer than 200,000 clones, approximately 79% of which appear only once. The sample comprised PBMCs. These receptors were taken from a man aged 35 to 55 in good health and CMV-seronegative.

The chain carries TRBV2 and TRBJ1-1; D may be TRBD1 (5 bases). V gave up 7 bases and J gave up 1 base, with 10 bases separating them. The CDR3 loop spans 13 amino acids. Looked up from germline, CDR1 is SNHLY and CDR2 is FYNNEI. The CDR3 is CASTGEGNTEAFF. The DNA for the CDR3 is TGTGCCAGCACGGGGGAGGGGAACACTGAAGCTTTCTTT.

In DNA form, the CDR3 reads TGTGCCAGCAGTTCCCCCACCCAACGGCTGGAGGAGCAGTACTTC. Amino acid sequence: CASSSPTQRLEEQYF. The chain joins TRBV27 to TRBJ2-7; D unresolved. This CDR3 has 15 amino acids. Germline V gene sequence: CDR1 MNHEY, CDR2 SMNVEV (reference sequence). Deletions cut 4 bases from V and 7 bases from J, with 20 bases between.

In DNA form, the CDR3 reads TGCGCCAGCAGTAAGACAGGAGGCTCCAACACCATATATTTT. It specifies CASSKTGGSNTIYF. V is TRBV5-1 and J is TRBJ1-3; D possibly corresponds to TRBD1 (6 bases). The CDR3 has 14 residues. V dropped 5 bases and J dropped 7 bases, with 16 bases sitting between them. Germline CDR1 is SGHRS and CDR2 is YFSETQ.

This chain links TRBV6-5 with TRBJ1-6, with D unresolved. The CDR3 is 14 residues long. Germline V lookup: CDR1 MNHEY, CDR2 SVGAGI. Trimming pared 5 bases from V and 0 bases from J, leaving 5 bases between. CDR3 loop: CASSRSSYNSPLHF. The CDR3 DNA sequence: TGTGCCAGCAGTCGGAGCTCCTATAATTCACCCCTCCACTTT.

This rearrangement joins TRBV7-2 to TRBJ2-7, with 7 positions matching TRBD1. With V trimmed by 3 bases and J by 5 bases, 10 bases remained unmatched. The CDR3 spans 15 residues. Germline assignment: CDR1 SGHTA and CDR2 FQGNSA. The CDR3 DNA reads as TGTGCCAGCAGCTTTAAGACAGGGCTCCTCAACGAGCAGTACTTC. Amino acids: CASSFKTGLLNEQYF.

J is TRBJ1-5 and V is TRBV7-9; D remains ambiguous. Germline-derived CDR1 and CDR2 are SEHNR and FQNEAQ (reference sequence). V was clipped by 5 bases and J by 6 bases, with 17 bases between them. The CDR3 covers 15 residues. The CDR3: CASSAAPLGSQPQHF. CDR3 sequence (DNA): TGTGCCAGCAGCGCGGCCCCTCTCGGCAGTCAGCCCCAGCATTTT.

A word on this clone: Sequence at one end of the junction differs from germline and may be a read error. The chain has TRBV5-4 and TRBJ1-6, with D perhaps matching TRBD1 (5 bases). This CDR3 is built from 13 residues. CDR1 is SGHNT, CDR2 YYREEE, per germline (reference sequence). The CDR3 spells CASAPGGGSSLHF. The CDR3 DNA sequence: TGTGCCAGCGCCCCCGGCGGGGGTTCATCCCTCCACTTT.

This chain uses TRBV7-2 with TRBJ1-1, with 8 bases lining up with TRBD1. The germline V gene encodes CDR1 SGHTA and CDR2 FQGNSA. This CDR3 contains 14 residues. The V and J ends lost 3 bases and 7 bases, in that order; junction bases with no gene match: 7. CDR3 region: CASSLGATGVEAFF. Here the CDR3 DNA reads TGTGCCAGCAGCTTGGGGGCGACAGGGGTTGAAGCTTTCTTT.

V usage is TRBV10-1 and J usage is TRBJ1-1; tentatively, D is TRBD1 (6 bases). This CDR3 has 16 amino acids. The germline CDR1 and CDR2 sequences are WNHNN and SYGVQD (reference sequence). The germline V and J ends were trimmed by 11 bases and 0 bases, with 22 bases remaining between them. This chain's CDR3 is CAGPPRDMVMNTEAFF. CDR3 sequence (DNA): TGCGCCGGGCCTCCACGGGACATGGTAATGAACACTGAAGCTTTCTTT.

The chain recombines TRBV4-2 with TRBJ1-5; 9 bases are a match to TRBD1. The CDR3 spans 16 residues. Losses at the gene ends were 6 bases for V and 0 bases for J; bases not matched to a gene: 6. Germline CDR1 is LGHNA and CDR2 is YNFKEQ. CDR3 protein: CASRGGQGNSNQPQHF. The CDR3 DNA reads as TGTGCCAGCAGAGGGGGACAGGGAAATAGCAATCAGCCCCAGCATTTT.

The CDR3: CAISESGGVYYGYTF. The CDR3 DNA is TGTGCCATCAGTGAGTCCGGAGGGGTTTACTATGGCTACACCTTC. V usage is TRBV10-3 and J usage is TRBJ1-2, with D perhaps TRBD1 (5 bases). V was shortened by 0 bases and J by 3 bases, with 11 bases between the two germline ends. The CDR3 totals 15 residues. The germline CDR1 and CDR2 sequences are ENHRY and SYGVKD.

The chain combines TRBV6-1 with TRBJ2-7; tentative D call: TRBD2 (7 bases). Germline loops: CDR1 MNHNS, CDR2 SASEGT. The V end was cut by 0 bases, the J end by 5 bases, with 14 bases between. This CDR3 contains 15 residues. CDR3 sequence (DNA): TGTGCCAGCAGTGAAGCGAAGGGGGGGGGCGACGAGCAGTACTTC. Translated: CASSEAKGGGDEQYF.

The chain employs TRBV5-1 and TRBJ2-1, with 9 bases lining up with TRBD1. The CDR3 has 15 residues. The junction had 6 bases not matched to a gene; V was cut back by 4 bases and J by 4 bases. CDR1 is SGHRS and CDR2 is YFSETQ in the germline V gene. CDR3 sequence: CASSPGGTGYNEQFF. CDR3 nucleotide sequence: TGCGCCAGCAGCCCGGGTGGGACAGGGTACAATGAGCAGTTCTTC.

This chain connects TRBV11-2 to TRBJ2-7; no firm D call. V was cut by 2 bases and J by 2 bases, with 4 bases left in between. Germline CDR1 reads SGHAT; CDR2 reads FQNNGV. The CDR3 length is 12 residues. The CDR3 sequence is CASSLLAYEQYF. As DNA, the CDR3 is TGTGCCAGCAGCTTACTAGCCTACGAGCAGTACTTC.

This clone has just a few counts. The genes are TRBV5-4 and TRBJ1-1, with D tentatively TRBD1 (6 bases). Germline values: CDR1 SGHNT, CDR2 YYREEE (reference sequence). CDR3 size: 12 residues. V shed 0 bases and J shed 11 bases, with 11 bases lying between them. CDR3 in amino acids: CASSLETGRAFF. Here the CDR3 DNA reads TGTGCCAGCAGCTTGGAGACAGGACGGGCTTTCTTT.

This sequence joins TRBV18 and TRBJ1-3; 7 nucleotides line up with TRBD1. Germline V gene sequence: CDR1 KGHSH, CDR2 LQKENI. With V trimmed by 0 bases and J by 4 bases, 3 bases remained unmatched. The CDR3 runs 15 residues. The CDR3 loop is CASSPPGQWGNTIYF. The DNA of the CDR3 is TGTGCCAGCTCACCACCGGGACAGTGGGGAAACACCATATATTTT.

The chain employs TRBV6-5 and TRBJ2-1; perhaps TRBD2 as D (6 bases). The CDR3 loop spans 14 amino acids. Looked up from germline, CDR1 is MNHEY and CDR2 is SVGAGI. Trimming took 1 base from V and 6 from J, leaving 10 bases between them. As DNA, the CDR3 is TGTGCCAGCAGTTACTTCGGGGGTGGCAATGAGCAGTTCTTC. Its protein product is CASSYFGGGNEQFF.

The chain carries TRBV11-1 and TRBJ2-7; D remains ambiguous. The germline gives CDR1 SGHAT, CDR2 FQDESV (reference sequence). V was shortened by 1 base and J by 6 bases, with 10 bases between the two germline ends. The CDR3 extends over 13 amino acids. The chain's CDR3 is CASSLGAAREQYF. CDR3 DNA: TGTGCCAGCAGCTTAGGGGCAGCTCGCGAGCAGTACTTC.

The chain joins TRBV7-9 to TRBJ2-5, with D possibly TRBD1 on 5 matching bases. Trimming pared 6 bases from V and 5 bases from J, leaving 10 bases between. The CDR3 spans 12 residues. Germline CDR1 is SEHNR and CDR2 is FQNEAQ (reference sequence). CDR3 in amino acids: CASSGSGETQYF. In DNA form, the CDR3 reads TGTGCCAGCAGTGGATCAGGGGAGACCCAGTACTTC. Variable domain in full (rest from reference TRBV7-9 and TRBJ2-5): DTGVSQNPRHKITKRGQNVTFRCDPISEHNRLYWYRQTLGQGPEFLTYFQNEAQLEKSRLLSDRFSAERPKGSFSTLEIQRTEQGDSAMYLCASSGSGETQYFGPGTRLLVL.

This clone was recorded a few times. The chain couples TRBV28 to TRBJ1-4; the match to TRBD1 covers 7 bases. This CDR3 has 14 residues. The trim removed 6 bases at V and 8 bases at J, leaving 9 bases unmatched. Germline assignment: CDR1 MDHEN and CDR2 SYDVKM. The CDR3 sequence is CASSARGLREKLFF. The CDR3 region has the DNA TGTGCCAGCAGCGCTAGGGGGCTTCGGGAAAAACTGTTTTTT.

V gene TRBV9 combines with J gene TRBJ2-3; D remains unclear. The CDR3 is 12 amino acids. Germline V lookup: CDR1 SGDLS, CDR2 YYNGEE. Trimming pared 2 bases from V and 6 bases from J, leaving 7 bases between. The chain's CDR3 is CASSVHSDTQYF. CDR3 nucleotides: TGTGCCAGCAGCGTCCACTCGGATACGCAGTATTTT.

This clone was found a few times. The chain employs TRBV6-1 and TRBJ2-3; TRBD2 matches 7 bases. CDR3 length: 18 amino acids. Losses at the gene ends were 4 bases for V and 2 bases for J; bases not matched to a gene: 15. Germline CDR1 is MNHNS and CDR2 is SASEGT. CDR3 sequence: CASSVKRGISQSTDTQYF. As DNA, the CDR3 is TGTGCCAGCAGTGTAAAGCGGGGCATTTCGCAATCCACAGATACGCAGTATTTT.

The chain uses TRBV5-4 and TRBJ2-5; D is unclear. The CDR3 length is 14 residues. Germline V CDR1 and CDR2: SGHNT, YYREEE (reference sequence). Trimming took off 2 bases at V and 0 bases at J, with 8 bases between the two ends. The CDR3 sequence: CASSFTANQETQYF. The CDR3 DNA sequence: TGTGCCAGCAGCTTCACAGCCAACCAAGAGACCCAGTACTTC.

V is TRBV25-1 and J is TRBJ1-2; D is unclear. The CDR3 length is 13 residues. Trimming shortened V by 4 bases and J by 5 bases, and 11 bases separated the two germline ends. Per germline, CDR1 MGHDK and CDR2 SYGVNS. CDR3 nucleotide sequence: TGTGCCAGCAGTGTAACAGAGAATTATGGCTACACCTTC. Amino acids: CASSVTENYGYTF.

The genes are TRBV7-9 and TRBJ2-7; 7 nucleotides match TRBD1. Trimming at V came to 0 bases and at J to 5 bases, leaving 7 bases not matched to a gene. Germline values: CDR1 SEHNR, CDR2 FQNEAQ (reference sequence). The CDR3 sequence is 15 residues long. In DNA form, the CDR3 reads TGTGCCAGCAGCTTAGCCGTACAGGGGTGGCACGAGCAGTACTTC. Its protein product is CASSLAVQGWHEQYF.

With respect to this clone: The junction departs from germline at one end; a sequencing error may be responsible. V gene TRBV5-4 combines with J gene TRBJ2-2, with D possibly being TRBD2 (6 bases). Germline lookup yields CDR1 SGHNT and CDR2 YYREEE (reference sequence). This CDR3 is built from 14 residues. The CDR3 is CASSFVSTGGDLFF. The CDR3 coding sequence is TGTGCCAGCAGCTTCGTATCAACCGGAGGGGACCTGTTTTTT.

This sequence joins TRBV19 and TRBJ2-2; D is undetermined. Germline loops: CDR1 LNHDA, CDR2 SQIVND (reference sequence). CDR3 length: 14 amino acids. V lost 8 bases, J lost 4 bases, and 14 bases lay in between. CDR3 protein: CASGLPLPTGELFF. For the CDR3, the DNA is TGTGCCAGTGGCCTCCCCCTCCCCACCGGGGAGCTGTTTTTT.

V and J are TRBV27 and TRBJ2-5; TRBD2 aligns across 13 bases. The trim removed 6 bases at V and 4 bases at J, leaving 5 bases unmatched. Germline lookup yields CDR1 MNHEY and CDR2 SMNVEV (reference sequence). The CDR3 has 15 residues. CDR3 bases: TGTGCCAGCAGGGGACTAGCGGGGTCTCGAGAGACCCAGTACTTC. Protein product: CASRGLAGSRETQYF.